The 25 T cell receptor beta chains presented below share a single source sample, sequenced in a study of cytotoxic CD8 clonotypes in ibrutinib-treated CLL. Measured with immunoSEQ multiplex PCR; TCRdb has only the in-frame clones, and not every one. The sample shows fewer than 300,000 clones, roughly 76% of them seen only once. The material sequenced was PBMCs, taken at disease progression, from a patient treated with ibrutinib. These receptors originate from a human donor with chronic lymphocytic leukemia.

The rearrangement links TRBV11-2 to TRBJ1-1, with D hard to call. CDR1 SGHAT and CDR2 FQNNGV come from the germline V gene. Trimming stripped 1 base from V and 4 bases from J, with 13 bases between. There are 15 residues in the CDR3. CDR3 loop: CASSLATLGGTEAFF. In nucleotides, the CDR3 is TGTGCCAGCAGCTTAGCCACCCTAGGAGGCACTGAAGCTTTCTTT.

The chain couples TRBV6-1 to TRBJ1-2; 10 nucleotides align to TRBD1. Trimming cost V 1 base and J 3 bases; bases outside gene matches: 2. This CDR3 is built from 15 residues. CDR1 is MNHNS, CDR2 SASEGT, per germline. CDR3 residues: CASSEGDRGDYGYTF. CDR3 sequence (DNA): TGTGCCAGCAGTGAAGGGGACAGGGGAGACTATGGCTACACCTTC.

This chain connects TRBV10-2 to TRBJ2-2; TRBD2 might be the D (5 bases). V lost 4 bases and J 3 bases, leaving 12 bases between the germline ends. CDR1 and CDR2 from the germline V gene are WSHSY and SAAADI. The CDR3 has 15 residues. CDR3 DNA: TGCGCCAGCAGTGCCGAGGGCCTGTACACCGGGGAGCTGTTTTTT. Residues: CASSAEGLYTGELFF.

The chain couples TRBV11-2 to TRBJ1-1, with 9 bases fitting TRBD1. After removal of 5 bases from V and 6 bases from J, the junction contained 4 bases not matched to a gene. The CDR3 is made up of 13 amino acids. In germline, CDR1 is SGHAT, CDR2 FQNNGV. The CDR3 sequence is CASSQNRGPEAFF. In DNA, the CDR3 is TGTGCCAGCAGCCAAAACAGGGGGCCTGAAGCTTTCTTT.

The chain links TRBV7-2 to TRBJ2-3, with 9 bases that match TRBD1. V shed 5 bases and J 5 bases; nucleotides not matched to a gene: 17. This CDR3 comprises 18 residues. CDR1 SGHTA and CDR2 FQGNSA come from the germline V gene. CDR3 bases: TGTGCCAGCAGCCGACGGATACTTACAGGGGGCGCGGGAGATACGCAGTATTTT. Its translation: CASSRRILTGGAGDTQYF.

The rearrangement links TRBV29-1 to TRBJ2-7; a weak D match, TRBD1 (5 bases). Germline CDR1 and CDR2: SQVTM and ANQGSEA. V shed 2 bases and J shed 4 bases, with 15 bases lying between them. CDR3 size: 14 residues. The CDR3 protein is CSVEPGRVRYEQYF. The CDR3 region has the DNA TGCAGCGTTGAACCTGGCAGGGTGCGATACGAGCAGTACTTC.

This clone has just a few counts. This rearrangement joins TRBV18 to TRBJ2-3, with 7 bases identical to TRBD1. This CDR3 contains 14 residues. V trimming: 4 bases; J trimming: 2 bases; junction bases outside the gene matches: 3. CDR1 and CDR2 from the germline V gene are KGHSH and LQKENI. The CDR3 DNA is TGTGCCAGCTCACAGACAGGGCACACAGATACGCAGTATTTT. Translating gives CASSQTGHTDTQYF.

This chain links TRBV9 with TRBJ1-3; D is unresolved. Germline V gene data show CDR1 as SGDLS and CDR2 as YYNGEE. The CDR3 has 16 amino acids. The V end was cut by 0 bases, the J end by 5 bases, with 15 bases between. CDR3 sequence (DNA): TGTGCCAGCAGCGTAGCCAGATCACTAGCCCGAAACACCATATATTTT. Translated: CASSVARSLARNTIYF.

V usage is TRBV27 and J usage is TRBJ1-5; 8 bases map to TRBD1. V lost 0 bases and J lost 4; bases outside the gene matches: 2. The CDR3 contains 15 residues. Germline V CDR1 and CDR2: MNHEY, SMNVEV (reference sequence). The CDR3 spells CASSLSTGVNQPQHF. CDR3 sequence (DNA): TGTGCCAGCAGTTTATCGACAGGGGTAAATCAGCCCCAGCATTTT.

The chain carries TRBV25-1 and TRBJ2-5; 9 bases map to TRBD1. Trimming took 3 bases from V and 2 from J; bases not matched to a gene: 7. The CDR3 is 16 residues long. CDR1 MGHDK and CDR2 SYGVNS come from the germline V gene. The CDR3 DNA is TGTGCCAGCAGTGACCCCCCCGGGACAGGGCAAGAGACCCAGTACTTC. This gives the protein CASSDPPGTGQETQYF.

V and J are TRBV27 and TRBJ1-5, with 7 bases fitting TRBD1. CDR1 is MNHEY, CDR2 SMNVEV, per germline (reference sequence). Germline trimming cut 6 bases from V and 2 bases from J; bases unmatched to any gene: 7. CDR3 length: 15 residues. The CDR3 DNA reads as TGTGCCAGCAGAGATAACAGGGGTGGCAATCAGCCCCAGCATTTT. Residues: CASRDNRGGNQPQHF.

The chain is built from TRBV19 and TRBJ2-1; 10 positions agree with TRBD1. The germline V gene has CDR1 LNHDA and CDR2 SQIVND (reference sequence). Losses at the gene ends were 5 bases for V and 4 bases for J; bases not matched to a gene: 5. CDR3 length: 15 residues. Here the CDR3 reads CASSVDRGGYNEQFF. The CDR3 bases are TGTGCCAGTAGTGTGGACAGGGGGGGATACAATGAGCAGTTCTTC.

The chain employs TRBV27 and TRBJ1-2, with a possible D match to TRBD1 (6 bases). Trimming cost V 6 bases and J 7 bases, with 15 bases left between them. CDR1 is MNHEY and CDR2 is SMNVEV in the germline V gene (reference sequence). The CDR3 is 13 residues long. CDR3 nucleotide sequence: TGTGCCAGCAGAAAAACAGGGAGAGGTGGCTACACCTTC. This sequence encodes CASRKTGRGGYTF.

The chain employs TRBV5-1 and TRBJ2-2; 10 bases map to TRBD1. This CDR3 is built from 17 residues. V shed 4 bases and J 3 bases; nucleotides not matched to a gene: 9. Germline V CDR1 and CDR2: SGHRS, YFSETQ. CDR3 DNA sequence: TGCGCCAGCAGCGCCGACAGGGGGCGCTCGGACACCGGGGAGCTGTTTTTT. This codes for CASSADRGRSDTGELFF.

The V call is TRBV18, the J call TRBJ1-2; D is possibly TRBD1 (5 bases). Trimming took off 3 bases at V and 2 bases at J, with 10 bases between the two ends. Germline lookup yields CDR1 KGHSH and CDR2 LQKENI. There are 14 residues in the CDR3. The CDR3 region is CASSPGPPNYGYTF. The CDR3 DNA reads TGTGCCAGCTCACCGGGACCCCCAAACTATGGCTACACCTTC.

The rearrangement joins TRBV11-2 to TRBJ1-2; possible D gene TRBD1, 6 bases. V dropped 8 bases and J dropped 2 bases, with 9 bases sitting between them. This CDR3 is built from 12 residues. Looked up from germline, CDR1 is SGHAT and CDR2 is FQNNGV. The CDR3 region has the DNA TGTGCCAGCCGCGGGGGCAACTATGGCTACACCTTC. This gives the protein CASRGGNYGYTF.

The rearrangement uses TRBV10-2 and TRBJ1-1; 7 positions agree with TRBD1. Germline V gene sequence: CDR1 WSHSY, CDR2 SAAADI. The J segment lost 4 bases and the V segment lost 8 bases, leaving 7 bases of the junction unmatched. CDR3 length equals 13 residues. The CDR3 DNA sequence: TGCGCCAGCGCGACAGGGTCGCGCACTGAAGCTTTCTTT. Its protein is CASATGSRTEAFF.

The V call is TRBV7-9, the J call TRBJ2-7, with a weak D call TRBD2 (6 bases). V was trimmed by 1 base and J by 2 bases, leaving 12 bases between them. Germline V gene sequence: CDR1 SEHNR, CDR2 FQNEAQ (reference sequence). CDR3 length: 15 residues. CDR3 in amino acids: CASSLVAWGAYEQYF. CDR3 bases: TGTGCCAGCAGCTTAGTTGCGTGGGGGGCCTACGAGCAGTACTTC.

V gene TRBV29-1 combines with J gene TRBJ1-2; TRBD1 is a possible D gene (5 bases). This CDR3 is 14 amino acids long. With 7 bases removed from V and 8 bases from J, the gap between germline ends came to 23 bases. Germline lookup yields CDR1 SQVTM and CDR2 ANQGSEA. CDR3 residues: CSAIVPGTQGGYTF. The CDR3 bases are TGCAGCGCAATAGTTCCCGGGACCCAAGGCGGCTACACCTTC.

The rearrangement joins TRBV27 to TRBJ2-7; no reliable D call. The germline CDR1 and CDR2 sequences are MNHEY and SMNVEV (reference sequence). Trimming stripped 5 bases from V and 4 bases from J, with 18 bases between. This CDR3 comprises 15 residues. The DNA of the CDR3 is TGTGCCAGCAGTCCTTTAGGGCTCGCCGAATACGAGCAGTACTTC. Its translation is CASSPLGLAEYEQYF.

The chain links TRBV2 to TRBJ2-5; maybe TRBD2 (7 bases). The V gene's germline CDR1 is SNHLY and CDR2 FYNNEI. V gave up 10 bases and J gave up 6 bases, with 18 bases separating them. This CDR3 region has 13 residues. The CDR3 region is CAILRGGLKTQYF. The CDR3, as DNA: TGTGCCATCCTGAGGGGGGGGCTGAAGACCCAGTACTTC.

This clone has a handful of counts. The chain employs TRBV6-4 and TRBJ2-5, with D perhaps TRBD2 (5 bases). With 6 bases removed from V and 4 bases from J, the gap between germline ends came to 18 bases. Germline V gene lookup returns CDR1 MRHNA and CDR2 SNTAGT. The CDR3 loop spans 15 amino acids. CDR3 sequence (DNA): TGTGCCAGCAGGCGGTTCGGGGTCGTGGGAGAGACCCAGTACTTC. It encodes CASRRFGVVGETQYF.

This clone was counted a few times. This rearrangement joins TRBV4-1 to TRBJ2-7, with 9 bases that match TRBD2. V dropped 4 bases and J dropped 1; count of bases not matched to a gene: 2. This CDR3 region has 14 residues. Germline values: CDR1 MGHRA, CDR2 YSYEKL. The CDR3 nucleotides read TGCGCCAGCAGCCTGACTAGCGGATCCTACGAGCAGTACTTC. Translating it yields CASSLTSGSYEQYF.

The sample holds one count of this clone. V is TRBV5-6 and J is TRBJ1-5; D not certain. This CDR3 has 17 residues. CDR1 is SGHDT and CDR2 is YYEEEE in the germline V gene. V was trimmed by 1 base and J by 0 bases, leaving 14 bases between them. This CDR3 reads CASSLSPGGISNQPQHF. In DNA, the CDR3 is TGTGCCAGCAGCTTGTCCCCAGGCGGGATTAGCAATCAGCCCCAGCATTTT.

This clone was observed a few times. The chain links TRBV2 to TRBJ1-2, with TRBD1 matching over 7 bases. J gave up 4 bases and V 3 bases, and 5 bases lay outside the gene matches. The CDR3 is made up of 14 amino acids. Germline values: CDR1 SNHLY, CDR2 FYNNEI. As DNA, the CDR3 is TGTGCCAGCAGTGATTCGGGACAGACCTATGGCTACACCTTC. Protein: CASSDSGQTYGYTF.